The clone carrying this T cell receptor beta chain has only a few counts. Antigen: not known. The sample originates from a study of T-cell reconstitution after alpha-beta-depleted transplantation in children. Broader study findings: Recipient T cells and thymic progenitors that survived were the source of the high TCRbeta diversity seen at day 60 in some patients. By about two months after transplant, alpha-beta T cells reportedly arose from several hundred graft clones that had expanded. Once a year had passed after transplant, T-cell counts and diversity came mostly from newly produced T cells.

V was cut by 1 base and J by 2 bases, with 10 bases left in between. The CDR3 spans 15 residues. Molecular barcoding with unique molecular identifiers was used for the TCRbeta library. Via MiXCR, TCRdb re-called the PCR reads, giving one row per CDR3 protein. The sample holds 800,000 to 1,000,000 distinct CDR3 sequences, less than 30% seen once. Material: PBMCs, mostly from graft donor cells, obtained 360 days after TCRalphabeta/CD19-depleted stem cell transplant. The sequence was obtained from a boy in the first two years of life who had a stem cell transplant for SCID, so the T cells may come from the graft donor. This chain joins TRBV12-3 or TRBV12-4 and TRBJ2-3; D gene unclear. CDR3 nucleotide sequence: TGTGCCAGCAGTTTAGGTGGAACAGCCACAGATACGCAGTATTTT. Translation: CASSLGGTATDTQYF.